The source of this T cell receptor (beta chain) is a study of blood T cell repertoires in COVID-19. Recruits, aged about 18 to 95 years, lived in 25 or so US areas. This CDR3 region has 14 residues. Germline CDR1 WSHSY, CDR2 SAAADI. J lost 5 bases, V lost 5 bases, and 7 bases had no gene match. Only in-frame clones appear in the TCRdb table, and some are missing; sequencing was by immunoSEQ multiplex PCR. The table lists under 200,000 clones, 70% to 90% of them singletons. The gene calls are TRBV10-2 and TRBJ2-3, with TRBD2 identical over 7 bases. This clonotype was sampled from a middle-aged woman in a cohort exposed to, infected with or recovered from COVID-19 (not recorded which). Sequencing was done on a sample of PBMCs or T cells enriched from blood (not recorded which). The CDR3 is CASSPGLAGDTQYF. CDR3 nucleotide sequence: TGCGCCAGCAGTCCCGGTTTAGCGGGAGATACGCAGTATTTT.